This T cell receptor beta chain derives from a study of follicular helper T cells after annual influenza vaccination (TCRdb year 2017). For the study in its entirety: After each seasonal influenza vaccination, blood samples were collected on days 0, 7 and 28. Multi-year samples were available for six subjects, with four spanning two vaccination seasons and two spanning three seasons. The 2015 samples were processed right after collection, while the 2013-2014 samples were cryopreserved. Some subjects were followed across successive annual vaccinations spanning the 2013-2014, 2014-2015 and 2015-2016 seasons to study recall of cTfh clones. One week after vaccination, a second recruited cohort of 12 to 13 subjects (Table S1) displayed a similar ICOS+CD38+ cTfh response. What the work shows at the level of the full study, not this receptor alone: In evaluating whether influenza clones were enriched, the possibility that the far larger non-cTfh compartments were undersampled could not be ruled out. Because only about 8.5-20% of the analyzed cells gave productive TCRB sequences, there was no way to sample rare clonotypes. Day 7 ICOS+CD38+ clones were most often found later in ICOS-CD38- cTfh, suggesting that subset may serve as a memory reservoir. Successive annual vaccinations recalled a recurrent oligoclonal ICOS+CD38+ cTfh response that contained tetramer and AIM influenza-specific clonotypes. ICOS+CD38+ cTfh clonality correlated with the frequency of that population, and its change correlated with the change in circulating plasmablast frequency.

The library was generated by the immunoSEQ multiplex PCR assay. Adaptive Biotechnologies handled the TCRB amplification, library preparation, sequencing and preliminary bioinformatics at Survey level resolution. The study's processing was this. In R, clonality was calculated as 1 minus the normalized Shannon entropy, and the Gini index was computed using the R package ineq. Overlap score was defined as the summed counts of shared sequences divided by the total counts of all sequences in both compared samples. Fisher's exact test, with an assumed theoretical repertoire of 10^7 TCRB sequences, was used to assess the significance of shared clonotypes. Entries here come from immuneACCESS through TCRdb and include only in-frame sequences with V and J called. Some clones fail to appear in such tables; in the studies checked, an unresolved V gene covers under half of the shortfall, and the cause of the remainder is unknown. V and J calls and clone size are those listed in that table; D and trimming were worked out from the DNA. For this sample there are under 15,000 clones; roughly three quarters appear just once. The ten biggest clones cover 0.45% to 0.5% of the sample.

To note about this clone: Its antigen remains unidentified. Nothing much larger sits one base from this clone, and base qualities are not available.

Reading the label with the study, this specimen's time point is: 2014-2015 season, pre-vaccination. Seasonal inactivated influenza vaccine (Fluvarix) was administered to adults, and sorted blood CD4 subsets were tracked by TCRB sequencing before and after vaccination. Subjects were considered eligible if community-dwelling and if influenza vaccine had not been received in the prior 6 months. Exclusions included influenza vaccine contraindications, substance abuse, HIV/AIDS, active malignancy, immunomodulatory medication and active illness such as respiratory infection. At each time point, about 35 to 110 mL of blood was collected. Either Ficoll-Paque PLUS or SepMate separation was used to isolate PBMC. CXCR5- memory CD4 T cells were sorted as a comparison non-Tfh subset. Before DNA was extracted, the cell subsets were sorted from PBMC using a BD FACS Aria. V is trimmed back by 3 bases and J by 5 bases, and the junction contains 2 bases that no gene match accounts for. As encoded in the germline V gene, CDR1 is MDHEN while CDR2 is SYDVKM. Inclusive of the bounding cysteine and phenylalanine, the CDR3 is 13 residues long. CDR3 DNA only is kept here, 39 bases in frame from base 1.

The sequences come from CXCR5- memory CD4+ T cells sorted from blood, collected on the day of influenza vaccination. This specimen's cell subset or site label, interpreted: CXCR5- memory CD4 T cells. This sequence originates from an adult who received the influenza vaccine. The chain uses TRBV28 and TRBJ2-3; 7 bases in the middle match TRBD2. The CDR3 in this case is CASSLGGIDTQYF. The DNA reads TGTGCCAGCAGTTTGGGGGGGATAGATACGCAGTATTTT.